The 9 T cell receptor beta chains below come from one sample, sequenced in a study of T-cell reconstitution after alpha-beta-depleted transplantation in children. Unique molecular identifiers featured in how the TCRbeta library was prepared. TCRdb re-called the PCR reads with MiXCR, one entry per CDR3 protein. Here the sample spans approximately 170,000 distinct CDR3 sequences, around 10% being singletons. The sample was PBMCs, taken before TCRalphabeta/CD19-depleted stem cell transplant. All receptors come from a boy aged 2 to 10 with acute myeloid leukemia, due to receive a stem cell transplant.

This clonotype has ten or more counts. The chain couples TRBV4-2 to TRBJ2-1, with a tentative D call TRBD2 (8 bases). Trimming removed 2 bases at V and 7 bases at J, with 21 bases between. This CDR3 has 17 residues. Looked up from germline, CDR1 is LGHNA and CDR2 is YNFKEQ. CDR3 protein: CASSQSGRQGVGNEQFF. In DNA, the CDR3 is TGTGCCAGCAGCCAAAGCGGGAGACAGGGAGTAGGGAATGAGCAGTTCTTC.

This clonotype has just a few counts. The chain employs TRBV19 and TRBJ2-5; the D gene is possibly TRBD2 (5 bases). V was trimmed by 3 bases and J by 4 bases, leaving 12 bases between them. CDR3 length: 14 residues. Per germline, CDR1 LNHDA and CDR2 SQIVND (reference sequence). The chain's CDR3 is CASSIILAPETQYF. As DNA, the CDR3 is TGTGCCAGTAGTATCATCCTAGCCCCAGAGACCCAGTACTTC. Full variable domain (rest looked up from reference TRBV19 and TRBJ2-5): DGGITQSPKYLFRKEGQNVTLSCEQNLNHDAMYWYRQDPGQGLRLIYYSQIVNDFQKGDIAEGYSVSREKKESFPLTVTSAQKNPTAFYLCASSIILAPETQYFGPGTRLLVL.

In its sample, this clonotype was seen many times. The chain joins TRBV6-2 or TRBV6-3 to TRBJ2-5; TRBD2 is a possible D gene (6 bases). The V end lost 11 bases, the J end lost 5 bases, and 18 bases lay between the germline ends. The CDR3 extends over 13 amino acids. CDR1 is MNHEY and CDR2 is SVGEGT in the germline V gene. CDR3 in DNA: TGTGCCGTTAAGCCGGGAGTATGGGAGACCCAGTACTTC. Translating it yields CAVKPGVWETQYF.

Points on this clonotype: This clone may be a read error of a much larger clone one base away. The rearrangement uses TRBV7-9 and TRBJ1-4; D is ambiguous. Germline V gene data show CDR1 as SEHNR and CDR2 as FQNEAQ (reference sequence). The CDR3 is made up of 14 amino acids. The CDR3 region is CASCLPQEDEKLFF. The CDR3 DNA follows: TGTGCCAGCTGCTTACCCCAGGAGGATGAAAAACTGTTTTTT.

This clonotype has at least ten counts. The chain links TRBV7-9 to TRBJ2-1; 12 bases match TRBD2. V dropped 5 bases and J dropped 9; count of bases not matched to a gene: 8. CDR1 and CDR2 (germline): SEHNR, FQNEAQ (reference sequence). There are 15 residues in the CDR3. The CDR3 region has the DNA TGTGCCAGCAGCCCCCCTAGCGGGGGGGTTGGTGAGCAGTTCTTC. Its protein product is CASSPPSGGVGEQFF.

This clonotype showed up many times. The chain couples TRBV15 to TRBJ2-3, with 8 bases lining up with TRBD1. The CDR3 extends over 14 amino acids. Per the germline V gene, CDR1 is LNHNV and CDR2 is YYDKDF (reference sequence). Losses at the gene ends were 3 bases for V and 5 bases for J; bases not matched to a gene: 4. CDR3 sequence reads: CATSSGQGIDTQYF. CDR3 nucleotides: TGTGCCACCAGCAGCGGACAGGGAATAGATACGCAGTATTTT.

This clonotype has ten or more counts. This chain joins TRBV5-1 and TRBJ1-1; D is undetermined. The germline gives CDR1 SGHRS, CDR2 YFSETQ. The CDR3 contains 14 residues. Trimming pared 4 bases from V and 2 bases from J, leaving 12 bases between. CDR3 sequence: CASSPPGINTEAFF. The CDR3 coding sequence is TGCGCCAGCAGCCCTCCGGGGATTAACACTGAAGCTTTCTTT.

There are many counts of this clonotype. The V call is TRBV11-2, the J call TRBJ1-2; D ambiguous. This CDR3 has 14 amino acids. The ends were cut back, 3 bases at V and 0 bases at J, with 8 bases in the middle. Germline V gene lookup returns CDR1 SGHAT and CDR2 FQNNGV. The CDR3 DNA reads as TGTGCCAGCAGCTTTACGGATTCTAACTATGGCTACACCTTC. It encodes CASSFTDSNYGYTF.

In regard to this clonotype: At one end, the junction sequence differs from germline, possibly due to a read error. The chain couples TRBV28 to TRBJ2-7; TRBD1 agrees at 9 bases. This CDR3 contains 14 residues. The V gene's germline CDR1 is MDHEN and CDR2 SYDVKM. CDR3 in DNA: TGTGCCAGCAGTCCGGGACAGGGAAGATACGAGCAGTCCTTC. Its protein is CASSPGQGRYEQSF.